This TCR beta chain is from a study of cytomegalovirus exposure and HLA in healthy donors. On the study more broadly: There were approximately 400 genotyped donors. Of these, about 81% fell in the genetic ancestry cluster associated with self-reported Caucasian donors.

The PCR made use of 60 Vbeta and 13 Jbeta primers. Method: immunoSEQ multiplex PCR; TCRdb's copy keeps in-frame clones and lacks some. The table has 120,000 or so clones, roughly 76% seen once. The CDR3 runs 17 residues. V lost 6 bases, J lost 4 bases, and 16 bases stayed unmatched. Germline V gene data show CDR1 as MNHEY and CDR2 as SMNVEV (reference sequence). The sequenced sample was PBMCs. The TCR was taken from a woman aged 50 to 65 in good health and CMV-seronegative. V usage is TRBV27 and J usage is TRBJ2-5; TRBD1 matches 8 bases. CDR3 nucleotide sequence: TGTGCCAGCAGCCGAAAAGCGACAGGGGCGAGTGGAGAGACCCAGTACTTC. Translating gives CASSRKATGASGETQYF.